A single sample gave rise to the 16 T cell receptor beta chains below, sequenced in a study of OX40 agonist ivuxolimab in advanced cancers. Sequencing used immunoSEQ multiplex PCR; TCRdb keeps in-frame clones, though not all of them. The data hold more than 70,000 clones, with roughly 93% observed a single time. Sequenced material: CD4+ or CD8+ T cells sorted from blood, taken in a trial of the OX40 agonist ivuxolimab. The receptors were gathered from an adult with an advanced solid tumor such as melanoma, head and neck, liver or kidney cancer.

The chain combines TRBV5-1 with TRBJ2-1; D not certain. The CDR3 extends over 16 amino acids. Germline CDR1 reads SGHRS; CDR2 reads YFSETQ. V was cut by 0 bases and J by 0 bases, with 10 bases left in between. The CDR3 region is CASSLDPAGSYNEQFF. In DNA form, the CDR3 reads TGCGCCAGCAGCTTGGATCCCGCAGGCTCCTACAATGAGCAGTTCTTC.

The genes are TRBV11-2 and TRBJ1-4; D gene uncertain. The CDR3 runs to 14 residues. V was cut by 0 bases and J by 8 bases, with 10 bases left in between. Germline-derived CDR1 and CDR2 are SGHAT and FQNNGV. The CDR3 sequence: CASSLDKLSEKLFF. The CDR3 DNA reads TGTGCCAGCAGCTTAGATAAACTGAGCGAAAAACTGTTTTTT.

This clone came up a few times. The chain combines TRBV2 with TRBJ1-6, with TRBD1 as a possible D gene (5 bases). V lost 7 bases, J lost 5 bases, and 12 bases lay in between. Germline CDR1 SNHLY, CDR2 FYNNEI. The CDR3 is made up of 14 amino acids. CDR3 region: CASTGDGNNSPLHF. DNA of the CDR3: TGTGCCAGCACCGGGGACGGTAATAATTCACCCCTCCACTTT.

The CDR3 sequence: CATSPTGDSGNTIYF. The CDR3 bases are TGTGCCACCAGCCCGACGGGTGACTCTGGAAACACCATATATTTT. This sequence joins TRBV15 and TRBJ1-3; D remains unclear. CDR1 and CDR2 from the germline V gene are LNHNV and YYDKDF (reference sequence). CDR3 size: 15 residues. V gave up 5 bases and J gave up 0 bases, with 11 bases separating them.

V and J are TRBV7-2 and TRBJ1-3; TRBD1 might be the D (5 bases). The CDR3 has 14 amino acids. Germline assignment: CDR1 SGHTA and CDR2 FQGNSA. Trimming pared 0 bases from V and 8 bases from J, leaving 11 bases between. The CDR3 coding sequence is TGTGCCAGCAGCTTAGCTCAGGGTGTGGACACCATATATTTT. Protein: CASSLAQGVDTIYF.

The rearrangement links TRBV30 to TRBJ1-2, with D perhaps TRBD1 (6 bases). The CDR3 length is 15 residues. CDR1 is GTSNPN, CDR2 SVGIG, per germline (reference sequence). Deletions cut 4 bases from V and 1 base from J, with 16 bases between. The CDR3 sequence is CAWTLHRDINYGYTF. In DNA form, the CDR3 reads TGTGCCTGGACCCTCCACCGGGACATTAACTATGGCTACACCTTC.

V usage is TRBV30 and J usage is TRBJ1-2, with unresolved D. Germline V gene data show CDR1 as GTSNPN and CDR2 as SVGIG (reference sequence). V lost 2 bases and J 2 bases, leaving 6 bases between the germline ends. The CDR3 runs 12 residues. The CDR3 protein is CAWSTGNYGYTF. For the CDR3, the DNA is TGTGCCTGGAGTACCGGGAACTATGGCTACACCTTC.

The chain is built from TRBV6-6 and TRBJ1-6; 9 positions match TRBD1. Looked up from germline, CDR1 is MNHNY and CDR2 is SVGAGI (reference sequence). Trimming at V came to 6 bases and at J to 7 bases, leaving 1 base not matched to a gene. This CDR3 spans 13 amino acids. Written as DNA, the CDR3 is TGTGCCAGCAGGGGGACAGGGAATTCACCCCTCCACTTT. Its protein product is CASRGTGNSPLHF.

This clone was seen more than once but under ten times. The chain uses TRBV30 and TRBJ2-1; 11 nucleotides agree with TRBD2. The trim removed 4 bases at V and 7 bases at J, leaving 12 bases unmatched. Germline V CDR1 and CDR2: GTSNPN, SVGIG (reference sequence). The CDR3 contains 16 residues. CDR3 DNA sequence: TGTGCCTGGACCCCGGGGACTAGCGGCGGGGGGAATGAGCAGTTCTTC. Its translation: CAWTPGTSGGGNEQFF.

The chain uses TRBV10-3 and TRBJ2-3; 8 nucleotides align to TRBD1. CDR1 ENHRY and CDR2 SYGVKD come from the germline V gene. The CDR3 sequence is 14 residues long. With V trimmed by 9 bases and J by 0 bases, 5 bases remained unmatched. CDR3 region: CAMGTGPSTDTQYF. As DNA, the CDR3 is TGTGCCATGGGGACAGGTCCTAGCACAGATACGCAGTATTTT.

The chain's CDR3 is CASSVRTGWGTGELFF. In nucleotides, the CDR3 is TGTGCCAGCAGTGTTCGGACAGGGTGGGGCACCGGGGAGCTGTTTTTT. This chain connects TRBV6-1 to TRBJ2-2; 8 bases map to TRBD1. J was trimmed by 4 bases and V by 4 bases; bases with no gene match: 8. The CDR3 is 16 amino acids. Germline assignment: CDR1 MNHNS and CDR2 SASEGT.

The CDR3 protein is CASSLGQGKYNEQFF. CDR3 DNA: TGTGCCAGCAGCTTGGGCCAGGGGAAATACAATGAGCAGTTCTTC. The chain links TRBV5-4 to TRBJ2-1; perhaps TRBD1 as D (6 bases). The CDR3 covers 15 residues. V lost 0 bases to trimming and J lost 4 bases, with 11 bases between them. CDR1 SGHNT and CDR2 YYREEE come from the germline V gene (reference sequence).

The V gene is TRBV30, the J gene TRBJ2-2; no firm D call. The CDR3 covers 13 residues. Germline assignment: CDR1 GTSNPN and CDR2 SVGIG (reference sequence). Trimming cost V 6 bases and J 4 bases, with 12 bases left between them. DNA for the CDR3: TGTGCCTGCCTGGGCGGTGGCACCGGGGAGCTGTTTTTT. Translation gives CACLGGGTGELFF.

The chain uses TRBV5-1 and TRBJ1-2; possibly TRBD1 for D (6 bases). The CDR3 is 16 residues long. Germline values: CDR1 SGHRS, CDR2 YFSETQ. Trimming cost V 0 bases and J 8 bases, with 20 bases left between them. The CDR3 DNA reads TGCGCCAGCAGCTTGGGAGGGGACAACCTTCTTGGGGGCTACACCTTC. This encodes CASSLGGDNLLGGYTF.

The chain is built from TRBV11-3 and TRBJ2-2; TRBD1 agrees at 12 bases. The germline gives CDR1 SGHNT, CDR2 YENEEA. This CDR3 spans 17 amino acids. With V trimmed by 5 bases and J by 5 bases, 9 bases remained unmatched. CDR3 in DNA: TGTGCCAGCAGCCCCGGGACAGGGGGCCGAGGGACCGGGGAGCTGTTTTTT. It codes for CASSPGTGGRGTGELFF. The full variable domain, completed using reference TRBV11-3 and TRBJ2-2, is EAGVVQSPRYKIIEKKQPVAFWCNPISGHNTLYWYLQNLGQGPELLIRYENEEAVDDSQLPKDRFSAERLKGVDSTLKIQPAELGDSAVYLCASSPGTGGRGTGELFFGEGSRLTVL.

The V and J genes are TRBV5-1 and TRBJ2-1, with 15 bases fitting TRBD2. The CDR3 is 17 amino acids. The junction had 7 bases not matched to a gene; V was cut back by 4 bases and J by 5 bases. Germline CDR1 and CDR2: SGHRS and YFSETQ. The CDR3 loop reads CASSEGLAGGGDNEQFF. CDR3 DNA sequence: TGCGCCAGCAGCGAGGGACTAGCGGGGGGCGGGGACAATGAGCAGTTCTTC.